This T cell receptor (beta chain) comes out of a study of shared clonotypes between healthy human individuals. Study details: Donors had three CD4 naive, three CD4 memory, two CD8 naive and one CD8 memory plate apiece. Findings and limits, study-wide: Generally, naive subsets came out with larger estimated richness than memory subsets.

A note on this clone: Its matching antigen is unknown.

CDR3 length: 14 amino acids. The V gene lost 1 base and the J gene lost 4 bases, with 8 bases spanning the gap. Per germline, CDR1 SNHLY and CDR2 FYNNEI. Using immunoSEQ multiplex PCR, the repertoire was profiled, and TCRdb retains in-frame clones only, with some absent. The repertoire holds just over 2,000,000 clones, with about 95% as singletons. The TCR was taken from a young man in good health. The chain employs TRBV2 and TRBJ1-5; D remains ambiguous. Sequenced sample: naive CD4+ T cells sorted from blood. As to subset: CD45RA+ positively selected. The chain's CDR3 is CASSEVTDNQPQHF. DNA for the CDR3: TGTGCCAGCAGTGAAGTAACAGATAATCAGCCCCAGCATTTT.